These 22 T cell receptor beta chains were all obtained from the same sample, sequenced in a study of T cell repertoires in cytomegalovirus infection. TCRdb reprocessed the reads with MiXCR, giving one entry per CDR3 protein. The sample shows roughly 990,000 distinct CDR3 sequences, around 31% of them seen only once. These receptors' targets are unknown. Sequenced material: cultured CD8+ T cells from PBMCs, taken from culture after CMV antigen stimulation. The receptor set was obtained from a human donor in good health (CMV status not recorded). Some clones in this sample may be carry-over from other donors' samples.

Many counts were recorded for this clonotype. The chain has TRBV7-9 and TRBJ2-3, with TRBD2 matching over 13 bases. Germline CDR1 and CDR2: SEHNR and FQNEAQ (reference sequence). V was pared by 4 bases and J by 2 bases, with 12 bases of the junction left unmatched. This CDR3 spans 19 amino acids. CDR3 in amino acids: CASSSPLTSGGPATDTQYF. The CDR3 nucleotides are TGTGCCAGCAGCTCCCCATTGACTAGCGGGGGGCCCGCCACAGATACGCAGTATTTT. Full variable domain (outside the CDR3, taken from reference TRBV7-9 and TRBJ2-3): DTGVSQNPRHKITKRGQNVTFRCDPISEHNRLYWYRQTLGQGPEFLTYFQNEAQLEKSRLLSDRFSAERPKGSFSTLEIQRTEQGDSAMYLCASSSPLTSGGPATDTQYFGPGTRLTVL.

This clonotype was seen many times. V and J are TRBV6-5 and TRBJ2-3; 11 positions agree with TRBD2. This CDR3 comprises 19 residues. Per the germline V gene, CDR1 is MNHEY and CDR2 is SVGAGI. Losses at the gene ends were 0 bases for V and 2 bases for J; bases not matched to a gene: 10. CDR3 coding DNA: TGTGCCAGCAGTTACTCGATTCTCCGGGGACTAGCGGTCACAGATACGCAGTATTTT. Translation: CASSYSILRGLAVTDTQYF.

The chain has TRBV4-1 and TRBJ1-5, with TRBD1 matching 7 bases. The CDR3 has 16 amino acids. Germline CDR1 and CDR2: MGHRA and YSYEKL. V lost 2 bases to trimming and J lost 6 bases; unmatched junction nucleotides: 10. The CDR3 loop reads CASSQSRDSFGQPQHF. CDR3 bases: TGCGCCAGCAGCCAAAGCCGGGACAGCTTCGGTCAGCCCCAGCATTTT.

This chain uses TRBV2 with TRBJ1-2; TRBD1 might be the D (5 bases). V was shortened by 10 bases and J by 8 bases, with 14 bases between the two germline ends. CDR1 is SNHLY and CDR2 is FYNNEI in the germline V gene. This CDR3 contains 11 residues. The CDR3 region is CATFGNRGYTF. CDR3 DNA sequence: TGTGCCACGTTCGGCAACAGGGGCTACACCTTC.

This clonotype was recorded only once. The germline gene is not matched at one end of the junction; a read error may be the cause. This chain joins TRBV5-3 and TRBJ2-5; 7 bases are shared with TRBD2. TRBV5-3 counts as an open reading frame of uncertain function. This CDR3 is 16 amino acids long. CDR3 nucleotide sequence: TGTGCCAGCAGCTTGCCTAGCGGACTCCTGGGAGAGACCCAGTACTTC. Amino acids: CASSLPSGLLGETQYF.

The rearrangement uses TRBV7-2 and TRBJ1-1; 8 bases are a match to TRBD1. This CDR3 has 15 residues. CDR1 and CDR2 (germline): SGHTA, FQGNSA. J gave up 4 bases and V 5 bases, and 9 bases lay outside the gene matches. The CDR3 here is CASSTLTGVGTEAFF. CDR3 nucleotide sequence: TGTGCCAGCAGCACCTTGACAGGGGTAGGCACTGAAGCTTTCTTT.

V gene TRBV19 combines with J gene TRBJ1-5; 9 nucleotides agree with TRBD1. Germline V lookup: CDR1 LNHDA, CDR2 SQIVND (reference sequence). V shed 7 bases, J shed 1 base, and the junction held 8 bases outside the gene matches. CDR3 length equals 16 residues. CDR3 DNA sequence: TGTGCCAGTACCTTTACACAGGGGGCGAGCAATCAGCCCCAGCATTTT. Protein sequence: CASTFTQGASNQPQHF. The full variable domain, completed using reference TRBV19 and TRBJ1-5, is DGGITQSPKYLFRKEGQNVTLSCEQNLNHDAMYWYRQDPGQGLRLIYYSQIVNDFQKGDIAEGYSVSREKKESFPLTVTSAQKNPTAFYLCASTFTQGASNQPQHFGDGTRLSIL.

The J gene is TRBJ2-2, the V gene TRBV19, with 7 bases that match TRBD1. J lost 3 bases, V lost 4 bases, and 2 bases had no gene match. This CDR3 has 14 residues. Germline CDR1 is LNHDA and CDR2 is SQIVND (reference sequence). The DNA for the CDR3 is TGTGCCAGTAGTACGACAGGGTACACCGGGGAGCTGTTTTTT. Encoded protein: CASSTTGYTGELFF.

This clonotype was seen at least ten times. The V and J genes are TRBV4-3 and TRBJ2-2, with no clear D. Germline V gives CDR1 LGHNA, CDR2 YSLEER. Trimming shortened V by 0 bases and J by 6 bases, and 2 bases separated the two germline ends. The CDR3 is 12 residues long. CDR3 DNA: TGCGCCAGCAGCCAAGATCCCGGGGAGCTGTTTTTT. This codes for CASSQDPGELFF.

V usage is TRBV5-6 and J usage is TRBJ2-4, with 7 bases fitting TRBD2. V dropped 0 bases and J dropped 0; count of bases not matched to a gene: 9. The CDR3 loop spans 18 amino acids. Germline V CDR1 and CDR2: SGHDT, YYEEEE. CDR3 protein: CASSLVSSGGLAKNIQYF. In DNA, the CDR3 is TGTGCCAGCAGCTTGGTGTCTAGCGGAGGTTTAGCCAAAAACATTCAGTACTTC.

Details on this clonotype: A much larger clone is a single base away; this may be a read error. The V call is TRBV4-3, the J call TRBJ1-2; 8 bases match TRBD1. The V gene's germline CDR1 is LGHNA and CDR2 YSLEER. This CDR3 is built from 14 residues. The CDR3 nucleotides read TGCGCCAGCAACCAAGATTTGACAGGGGTTGGCTACACCTTC. Translation: CASNQDLTGVGYTF.

This clonotype has just a few counts. V usage is TRBV6-1 and J usage is TRBJ1-3; unclear D gene. V gave up 8 bases and J gave up 0 bases, with 14 bases separating them. This CDR3 contains 15 residues. Per germline, CDR1 MNHNS and CDR2 SASEGT. The CDR3 coding sequence is TGTGCCAGCGGCTCTGGAGGGTTCTCTGGAAACACCATATATTTT. Protein sequence: CASGSGGFSGNTIYF.

J is TRBJ2-7 and V is TRBV9; perhaps D is TRBD1 or TRBD2 (5 bases each). Germline lookup yields CDR1 SGDLS and CDR2 YYNGEE. This CDR3 is built from 15 residues. V dropped 0 bases and J dropped 4 bases, with 14 bases sitting between them. This CDR3 is CASSVARDPLYEQYF. CDR3 sequence (DNA): TGTGCCAGCAGCGTAGCCAGGGACCCACTTTACGAGCAGTACTTC.

Comment on this clonotype: One end of the junction fails to match germline, which may point to a read error. The chain employs TRBV27 and TRBJ2-7, with TRBD1 as a possible D gene (5 bases). Germline V gene sequence: CDR1 MNHEY, CDR2 SMNVEV (reference sequence). The CDR3 totals 16 residues. The CDR3 spells CASSSLGPDSNYQQYF. The CDR3 region has the DNA TGTGCCAGCAGTTCCCTCGGGCCCGACAGTAACTACCAGCAGTACTTC.

This clonotype was seen a few times. The chain employs TRBV20-1 and TRBJ1-1, with TRBD1 matching over 7 bases. Germline V gene data show CDR1 as DFQATT and CDR2 as SNEGSKA (reference sequence). Losses at the gene ends were 0 bases for V and 4 bases for J; bases not matched to a gene: 8. There are 15 residues in the CDR3. The DNA for the CDR3 is TGCAGTGCTAGAGATACAGGGGAAGGGATCACTGAAGCTTTCTTT. Its translation is CSARDTGEGITEAFF.

About this clonotype itself: This may come from a read error, since a much larger clone is one base off. The rearrangement links TRBV9 to TRBJ1-1, with D perhaps TRBD1 (6 bases). This CDR3 region has 15 residues. CDR1 and CDR2 from the germline V gene are SGDLS and YYNGEE. V shed 0 bases and J shed 1 base, with 10 bases lying between them. CDR3 in amino acids: CASSVDSGANTEAFF. The CDR3 bases are TGTGCCAGCAGCGTAGATTCAGGGGCGAACACTGAAGCTTTCTTT.

This clonotype was observed a few times. The chain recombines TRBV12-5 with TRBJ1-5, with D uncertain. The CDR3 contains 16 residues. The V gene's germline CDR1 is LGHNT and CDR2 FRNRAP. Deletions cut 0 bases from V and 6 bases from J, with 15 bases between. CDR3 loop: CASGLVWERAGQPQHF. The CDR3 nucleotides are TGTGCTAGTGGTTTGGTATGGGAGAGGGCTGGTCAGCCCCAGCATTTT.

The chain couples TRBV20-1 to TRBJ2-7; 8 bases align to TRBD2. V lost 0 bases to trimming and J lost 0 bases; unmatched junction nucleotides: 4. Germline-derived CDR1 and CDR2 are DFQATT and SNEGSKA (reference sequence). This CDR3 contains 15 residues. The CDR3 DNA sequence: TGCAGTGCTAGAGATGAGCGGGGGCCCTCCTACGAGCAGTACGTC. Translation: CSARDERGPSYEQYV.

In regard to this clonotype: Just one base apart from a much larger clone, this may be a read error. The conserved final phenylalanine or tryptophan is absent from the CDR3, which likely points to a read error. The genes are TRBV4-1 and TRBJ1-1; D unclear. The CDR3 runs 13 residues. Trimming shortened V by 2 bases and J by 0 bases, and 4 bases separated the two germline ends. In germline, CDR1 is MGHRA, CDR2 YSYEKL. CDR3 bases: TGCGCCAGCAGCCAATATTTGAACACTGAAGCTTTCTTG. Protein sequence: CASSQYLNTEAFL.

The gene calls are TRBV12-3 or TRBV12-4 and TRBJ2-1, with TRBD1 matching 11 bases. CDR3 size: 17 residues. Trimming at V came to 5 bases and at J to 5 bases, leaving 11 bases not matched to a gene. The CDR3, as DNA: TGTGCCAGCAGTACCTTCGGACAGGGGGCCTTCGACAATGAGCAGTTCTTC. As protein: CASSTFGQGAFDNEQFF.

The chain recombines TRBV10-2 with TRBJ1-6; D perhaps matches TRBD1 (5 bases). This CDR3 is built from 18 residues. The ends were cut back, 2 bases at V and 0 bases at J, with 14 bases in the middle. CDR1 and CDR2 (germline): WSHSY, SAAADI. For the CDR3, the DNA is TGCGCCAGCAGTGAGGTACTTCCAGGGAGCTCCTATAATTCACCCCTCCACTTT. It codes for CASSEVLPGSSYNSPLHF.

The chain is built from TRBV28 and TRBJ1-4; weak D call: TRBD1 (6 bases). The germline V and J ends were trimmed by 6 bases and 3 bases, with 26 bases remaining between them. This CDR3 region has 19 residues. Germline CDR1 is MDHEN and CDR2 is SYDVKM. The CDR3 reads CASRTGLRDTTSPNEKLFF. The DNA of the CDR3 is TGTGCCAGCAGGACAGGACTCCGGGACACCACCTCCCCTAATGAAAAACTGTTTTTT. Looking up the rest from reference TRBV28 and TRBJ1-4 gives the full variable domain: DVKVTQSSRYLVKRTGEKVFLECVQDMDHENMFWYRQDPGLGLRLIYFSYDVKMKEKGDIPEGYSVSREKKERFSLILESASTNQTSMYLCASRTGLRDTTSPNEKLFFGSGTQLSVL.